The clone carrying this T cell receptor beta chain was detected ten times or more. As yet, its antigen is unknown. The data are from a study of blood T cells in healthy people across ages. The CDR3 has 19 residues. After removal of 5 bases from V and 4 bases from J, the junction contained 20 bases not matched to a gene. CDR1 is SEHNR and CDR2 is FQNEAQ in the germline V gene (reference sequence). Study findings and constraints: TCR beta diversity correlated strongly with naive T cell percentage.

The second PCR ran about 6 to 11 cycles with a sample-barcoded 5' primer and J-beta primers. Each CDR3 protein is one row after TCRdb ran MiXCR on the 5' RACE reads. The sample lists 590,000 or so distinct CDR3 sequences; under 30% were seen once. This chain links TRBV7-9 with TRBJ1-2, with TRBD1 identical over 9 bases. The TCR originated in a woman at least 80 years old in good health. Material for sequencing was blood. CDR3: CASSRQLGQGAYLSYGYTF. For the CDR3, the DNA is TGTGCCAGCAGCCGACAGTTGGGACAGGGAGCCTACCTGAGCTATGGCTACACCTTC.